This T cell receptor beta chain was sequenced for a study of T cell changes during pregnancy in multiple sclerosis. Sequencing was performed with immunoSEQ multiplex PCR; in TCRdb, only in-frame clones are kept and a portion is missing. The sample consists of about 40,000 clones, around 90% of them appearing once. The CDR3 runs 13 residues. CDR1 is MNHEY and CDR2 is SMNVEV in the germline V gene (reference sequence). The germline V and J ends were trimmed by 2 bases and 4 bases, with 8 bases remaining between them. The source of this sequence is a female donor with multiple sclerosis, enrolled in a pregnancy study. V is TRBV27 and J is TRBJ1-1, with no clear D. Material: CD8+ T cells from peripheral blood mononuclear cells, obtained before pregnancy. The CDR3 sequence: CASSLGLLTEAFF. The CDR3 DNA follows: TGTGCCAGCAGTTTAGGCCTCCTCACTGAAGCTTTCTTT.